This TCR beta chain was recovered during a study of blood T cell repertoires in COVID-19. Study in general: The analysed material was cDNA or gDNA that came from T cells, B-cell-depleted T cells, or PBMCs.

This CDR3 is 14 amino acids long. Between the trimmed V and J ends, which lost 1 base and 3 bases, there was a span of 10 bases. The germline gives CDR1 MDHEN, CDR2 SYDVKM. Original data processing: By means of reference gene primer amplification, nucleated cell counts were estimated. Generated by immunoSEQ multiplex PCR, the TCRdb table keeps only in-frame clones and is missing some. V, J and clone size derive from that table, while D and trimming were established from the DNA sequence. The top ten clones hold under 40% of a sample with tens of thousands of clones, about 80% of them seen once. The table lists this clone with a few counts.

The receptor comes from a woman in her seventies with acute or convalescent COVID-19. The sample was peripheral blood. The genes are TRBV28 and TRBJ2-7; D unresolved. CDR3 in amino acids: CASSLSGRGYEQYF. The CDR3 coding sequence is TGTGCCAGCAGTTTATCGGGTAGAGGCTACGAGCAGTACTTC.